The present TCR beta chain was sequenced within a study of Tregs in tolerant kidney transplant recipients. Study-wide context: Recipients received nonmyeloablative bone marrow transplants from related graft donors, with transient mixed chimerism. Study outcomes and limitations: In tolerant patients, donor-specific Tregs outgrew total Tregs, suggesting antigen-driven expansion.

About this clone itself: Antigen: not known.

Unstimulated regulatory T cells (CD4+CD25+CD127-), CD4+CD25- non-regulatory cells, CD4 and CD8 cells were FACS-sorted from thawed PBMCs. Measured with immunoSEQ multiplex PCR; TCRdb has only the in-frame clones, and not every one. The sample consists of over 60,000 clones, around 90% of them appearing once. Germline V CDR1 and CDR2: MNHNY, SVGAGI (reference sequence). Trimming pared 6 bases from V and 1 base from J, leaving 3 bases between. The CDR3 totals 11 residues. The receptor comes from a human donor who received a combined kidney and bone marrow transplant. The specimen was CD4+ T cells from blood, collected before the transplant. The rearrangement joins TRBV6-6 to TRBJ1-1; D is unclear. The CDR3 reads CASSGNTEAFF. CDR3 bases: TGTGCCAGCAGCGGGAACACTGAAGCTTTCTTT.